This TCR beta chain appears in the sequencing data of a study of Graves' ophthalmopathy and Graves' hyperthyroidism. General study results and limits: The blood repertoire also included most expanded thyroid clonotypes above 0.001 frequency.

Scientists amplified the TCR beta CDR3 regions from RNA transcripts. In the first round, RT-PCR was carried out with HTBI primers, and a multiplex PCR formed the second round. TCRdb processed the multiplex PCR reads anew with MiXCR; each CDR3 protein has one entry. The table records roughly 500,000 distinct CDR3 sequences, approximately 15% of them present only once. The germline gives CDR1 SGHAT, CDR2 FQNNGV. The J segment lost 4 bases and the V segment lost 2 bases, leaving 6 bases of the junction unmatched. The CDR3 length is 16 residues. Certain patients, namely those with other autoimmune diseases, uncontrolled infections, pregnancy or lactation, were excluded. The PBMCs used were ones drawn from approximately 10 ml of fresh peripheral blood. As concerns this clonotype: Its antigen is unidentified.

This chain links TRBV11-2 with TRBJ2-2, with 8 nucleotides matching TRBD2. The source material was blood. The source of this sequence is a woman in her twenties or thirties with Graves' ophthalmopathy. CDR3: CASSLILAGFTGELFF. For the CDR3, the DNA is TGTGCCAGCAGCTTAATTTTAGCGGGATTCACCGGGGAGCTGTTTTTT.